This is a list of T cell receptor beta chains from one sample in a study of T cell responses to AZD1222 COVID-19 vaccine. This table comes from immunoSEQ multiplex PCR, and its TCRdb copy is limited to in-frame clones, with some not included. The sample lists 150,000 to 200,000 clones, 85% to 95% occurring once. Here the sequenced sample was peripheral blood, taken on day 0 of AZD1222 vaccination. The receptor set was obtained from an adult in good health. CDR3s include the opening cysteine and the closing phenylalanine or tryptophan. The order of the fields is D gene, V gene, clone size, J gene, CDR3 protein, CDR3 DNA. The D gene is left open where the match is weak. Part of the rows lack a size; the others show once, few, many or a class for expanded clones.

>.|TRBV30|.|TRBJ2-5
CAWKPAQETQYF
TGTGCCTGGAAGCCTGCCCAAGAGACCCAGTACTTC
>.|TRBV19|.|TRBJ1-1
CASTTGGNTEAFF
TGTGCCAGTACCACCGGGGGTAACACTGAAGCTTTCTTT
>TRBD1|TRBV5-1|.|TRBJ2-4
CASSLMGQGNIQYF
TGCGCCAGCAGCTTGATGGGACAGGGGAACATTCAGTACTTC
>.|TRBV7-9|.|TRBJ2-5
CASSFGGTGETQYF
TGTGCCAGCAGCTTTGGCGGGACTGGGGAGACCCAGTACTTC
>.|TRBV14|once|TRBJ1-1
CASSLRTARGNTEAFF
TGTGCCAGCAGCCTGAGGACCGCCCGGGGGAACACTGAAGCTTTCTTT
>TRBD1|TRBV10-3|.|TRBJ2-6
CAISADRGLDSGANVLTF
TGTGCCATCAGTGCAGACAGGGGGCTCGATTCTGGGGCCAACGTCCTGACTTTC
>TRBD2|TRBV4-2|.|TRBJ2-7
CASSQDKGLAGHPPYEQYF
TGTGCCAGCAGCCAAGATAAGGGACTAGCGGGACATCCTCCCTACGAGCAGTACTTC
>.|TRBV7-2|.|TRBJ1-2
CASSLREIPFNYGYTF
TGTGCCAGCAGCTTAAGGGAGATTCCCTTCAACTATGGCTACACCTTC
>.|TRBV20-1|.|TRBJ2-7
CSARGSYEQYF
TGCAGTGCTAGGGGCTCCTACGAGCAGTACTTC
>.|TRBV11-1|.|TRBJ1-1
CASSTWNTEAFF
TGTGCCAGCAGCACGTGGAACACTGAAGCTTTCTTT
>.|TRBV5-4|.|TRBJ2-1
CASSSQSNEQFF
TGTGCCAGCAGCTCACAGTCCAATGAGCAGTTCTTC
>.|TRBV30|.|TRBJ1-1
CAWSVHTEAFF
TGTGCCTGGAGTGTACACACTGAAGCTTTCTTT
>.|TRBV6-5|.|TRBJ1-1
CASSYSAGANTEAFF
TGTGCCAGCAGTTACTCGGCAGGGGCGAACACTGAAGCTTTCTTT
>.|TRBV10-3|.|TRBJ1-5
CAISGGVGGQPQHF
TGTGCCATCAGTGGAGGGGTTGGGGGTCAGCCCCAGCATTTT
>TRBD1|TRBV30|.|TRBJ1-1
CAWSHGQGPEAFF
TGTGCCTGGAGCCATGGACAGGGCCCTGAAGCTTTCTTT
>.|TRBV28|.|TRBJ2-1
CASTYFGTRAGNEQFF
TGTGCCAGCACCTATTTCGGGACTCGGGCGGGCAATGAGCAGTTCTTC
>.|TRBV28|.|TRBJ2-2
CASTLMEGQLFF
TGTGCCAGCACCCTTATGGAGGGACAGCTGTTTTTT
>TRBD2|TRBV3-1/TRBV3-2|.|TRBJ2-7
CASSPSGSSYEQYF
TGTGCCAGCAGCCCTAGCGGGAGCTCCTACGAGCAGTACTTC